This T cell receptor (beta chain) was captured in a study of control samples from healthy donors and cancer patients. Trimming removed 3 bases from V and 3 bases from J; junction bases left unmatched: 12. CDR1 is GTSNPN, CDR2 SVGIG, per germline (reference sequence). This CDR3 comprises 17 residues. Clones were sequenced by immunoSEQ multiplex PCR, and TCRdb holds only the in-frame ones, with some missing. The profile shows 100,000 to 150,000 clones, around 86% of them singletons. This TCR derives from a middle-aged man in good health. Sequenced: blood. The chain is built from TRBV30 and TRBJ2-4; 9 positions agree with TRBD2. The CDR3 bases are TGTGCCTGGAGGATTGGCGGGGGGGAACCCCGCAAAAACATTCAGTACTTC. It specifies CAWRIGGGEPRKNIQYF.